This T cell receptor (beta chain) comes out of a study of spatial heterogeneity in lung cancer. The study's findings and limits: Mutation counts in tumors were tracked by counts of expanded intratumoral alpha and beta TCRs.

Time point indicated: sample taken at primary tumor resection. The donors comprised about 70 untreated early-stage non-small cell lung cancer patients. TCR cDNA molecules each had a unique molecular identifier. TCRdb re-called the 5' RACE reads through MiXCR, storing one row per CDR3 protein. The sample consists of some 97,000 distinct CDR3 sequences, under 4.5% of them appearing once. This CDR3 comprises 16 residues. V gave up 1 base and J gave up 6 bases, with 14 bases separating them. Germline V gene lookup returns CDR1 SGHKS and CDR2 YYEKEE (reference sequence). This clonotype was seen many times. Its cognate antigen is unknown.

This TCR came from a male donor with early-stage non-small cell lung cancer. This rearrangement joins TRBV5-5 to TRBJ1-6; D gene ambiguous. The sequencing used lung tumor tissue, collected at surgery. The CDR3 here is CASSLMSAAANSPLHF. The CDR3 DNA reads TGTGCCAGCAGCTTGATGTCGGCAGCCGCTAATTCACCCCTCCACTTT.